The clone carrying this TCR beta chain showed up many times. The junction had 9 bases not matched to a gene; V was cut back by 5 bases and J by 6 bases. CDR1 and CDR2 (germline): DFQATT, SNEGSKA (reference sequence). The CDR3 is 14 residues long. RNA transcripts gave rise to amplified TCR beta CDR3 regions. The HTBI primer set drove a first-round RT-PCR of the TCR CDR3. TCRdb fed the multiplex PCR reads into MiXCR, producing one record per CDR3 protein. This sample yields some 400,000 distinct CDR3 sequences, of which about 14% are seen a single time; approximately 9.9% belongs to the top ten. Hyperthyroidism had been newly diagnosed in patients aged 18 to 65, and its duration was under 2 months. The data belong to a study of T cells in Graves' hyperthyroidism and ophthalmopathy.

The source is an older woman with Graves' hyperthyroidism. The rearrangement links TRBV20-1 to TRBJ2-2; 7 bases fit TRBD1. Sequencing was carried out using blood. For the CDR3, the DNA is TGCAGTGCTCCGGGACAGCAAGGGGCCGGGGAGCTGTTTTTT. Translated, it gives CSAPGQQGAGELFF.